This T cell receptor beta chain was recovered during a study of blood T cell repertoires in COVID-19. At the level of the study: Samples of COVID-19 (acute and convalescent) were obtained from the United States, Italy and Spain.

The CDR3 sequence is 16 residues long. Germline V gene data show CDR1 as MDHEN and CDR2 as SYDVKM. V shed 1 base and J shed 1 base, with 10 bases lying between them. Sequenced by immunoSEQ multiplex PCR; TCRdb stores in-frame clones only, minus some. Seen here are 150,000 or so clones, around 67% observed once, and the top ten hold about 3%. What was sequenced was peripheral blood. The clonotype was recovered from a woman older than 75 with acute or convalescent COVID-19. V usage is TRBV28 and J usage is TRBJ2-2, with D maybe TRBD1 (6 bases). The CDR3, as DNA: TGTGCCAGCAGTTTATCCAAGACAGGGAACACCGGGGAGCTGTTTTTT. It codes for CASSLSKTGNTGELFF.